These 24 T cell receptor beta chains were sequenced from one sample in a study of cytomegalovirus exposure and HLA in healthy donors (dated by TCRdb to 2016 to 2017). Preparation of the library involved the immunoSEQ multiplex PCR assay. A mixture of 60 forward primers for TCR Vbeta segments and 13 reverse primers for TCR Jbeta segments was used in the multiplex PCR. The immuneACCESS repertoire file appears here via TCRdb, limited to in-frame rearrangements. These files lack a portion of the clones; in checked studies, under half of the deficit traces to unresolved V genes, and the cause of the others is not known. A total of approximately 170,000 clones appear in this sample, 73% of them only once. Jointly, the top ten make up 5.4% of the sample. Sequenced sample: PBMCs. The receptors originated from a woman aged 18-29 years in good health and CMV-seropositive.

This chain joins TRBV5-8 and TRBJ2-1; a weak D match, TRBD1 (5 bases). Looked up from germline, CDR1 is SGHTS and CDR2 is YDEGEE. The CDR3 contains 15 residues. Trimming pared 0 bases from V and 7 bases from J, leaving 14 bases between. CDR3 DNA sequence: TGTGCCAGCAGCTTGGAAGGGGATGATGCGAATGAGCAGTTCTTC. It encodes CASSLEGDDANEQFF.

This clone was detected once. This chain uses TRBV9 with TRBJ2-1; 9 positions agree with TRBD2. Looked up from germline, CDR1 is SGDLS and CDR2 is YYNGEE. With V trimmed by 4 bases and J by 0 bases, 5 bases remained unmatched. CDR3 length: 16 residues. CDR3 loop: CASSTRTSDSYNEQFF. The CDR3 nucleotides are TGTGCCAGCAGCACCCGGACTAGCGACTCCTACAATGAGCAGTTCTTC. Looking up the rest from reference TRBV9 and TRBJ2-1 gives the full variable domain: DSGVTQTPKHLITATGQRVTLRCSPRSGDLSVYWYQQSLDQGLQFLIQYYNGEERAKGNILERFSAQQFPDLHSELNLSSLELGDSALYFCASSTRTSDSYNEQFFGPGTRLTVL.

About this clone: At one boundary the junction diverges from the germline segment, which might be a read error. The J gene is TRBJ1-5, the V gene TRBV7-9, with TRBD1 as a possible D gene (5 bases). CDR1 SEHNR and CDR2 FQNEAQ come from the germline V gene (reference sequence). The CDR3 length is 13 residues. CDR3 residues: CSSSLLEGQPQHF. The CDR3 bases are TGTTCCAGCAGCTTATTGGAGGGGCAGCCCCAGCATTTT.

This clone was seen once. The chain has TRBV7-9 and TRBJ1-1; 7 positions agree with TRBD1. Trimming removed 6 bases from V and 4 bases from J; junction bases left unmatched: 8. Germline lookup yields CDR1 SEHNR and CDR2 FQNEAQ (reference sequence). This CDR3 is built from 14 residues. CDR3 nucleotide sequence: TGTGCCAGCAGTACAGGGGAGAGGGTCACTGAAGCTTTCTTT. Residues: CASSTGERVTEAFF.

This clone was counted once. A junction end diverges from the germline sequence, so it may reflect a read error. The chain is built from TRBV6-5 and TRBJ1-1; D remains unclear. Germline V gene lookup returns CDR1 MNHEY and CDR2 SVGAGI. This CDR3 is 14 amino acids long. CDR3 sequence reads: CVSSYSRQNTEAFF. For the CDR3, the DNA is TGTGTCAGCAGTTACTCGAGGCAGAACACTGAAGCTTTCTTT.

V is TRBV7-9 and J is TRBJ2-7, with 8 bases aligning to TRBD2. The V and J ends lost 3 bases and 0 bases, in that order; junction bases with no gene match: 1. The CDR3 totals 14 residues. Germline V gene data show CDR1 as SEHNR and CDR2 as FQNEAQ (reference sequence). The CDR3 spells CASSFSGASYEQYF. The CDR3 DNA reads as TGTGCCAGCAGCTTTAGCGGGGCCTCCTACGAGCAGTACTTC.

The gene calls are TRBV5-6 and TRBJ2-1; 9 nucleotides agree with TRBD2. V trimming: 4 bases; J trimming: 6 bases; junction bases outside the gene matches: 14. The CDR3 extends over 17 amino acids. Germline loops: CDR1 SGHDT, CDR2 YYEEEE. CDR3 DNA: TGTGCCAGCAGCATTGGTGCGCGGGGGGGCCTCGGCAATGAGCAGTTCTTC. Its translation: CASSIGARGGLGNEQFF.

The CDR3 here is CASSPGQINQPQHF. CDR3 sequence (DNA): TGTGCCAGCAGCCCGGGACAGATCAATCAGCCCCAGCATTTT. The rearrangement links TRBV7-2 to TRBJ1-5, with 7 bases matching TRBD1. Germline CDR1 SGHTA, CDR2 FQGNSA. Germline trimming cut 5 bases from V and 3 bases from J; bases unmatched to any gene: 4. CDR3 size: 14 residues.

This chain connects TRBV6-5 to TRBJ1-1; tentative D call: TRBD1 (6 bases). CDR1 is MNHEY and CDR2 is SVGAGI in the germline V gene. Trimming took off 6 bases at V and 0 bases at J, with 8 bases between the two ends. This CDR3 comprises 13 residues. The CDR3 reads CASRGAMNTEAFF. The CDR3 bases are TGTGCCAGCAGGGGGGCCATGAACACTGAAGCTTTCTTT.

The genes are TRBV29-1 and TRBJ2-6; D is undetermined. Germline V CDR1 and CDR2: SQVTM, ANQGSEA. V gave up 4 bases and J gave up 0 bases, with 7 bases separating them. The CDR3 totals 14 residues. CDR3 nucleotide sequence: TGCAGCGTTGTGGAGAGCTCTGGGGCCAACGTCCTGACTTTC. Translated, it gives CSVVESSGANVLTF. Drawing the rest from reference TRBV29-1 and TRBJ2-6, the complete variable domain is SAVISQKPSRDICQRGTSLTIQCQVDSQVTMMFWYRQQPGQSLTLIATANQGSEATYESGFVIDKFPISRPNLTFSTLTVSNMSPEDSSIYLCSVVESSGANVLTFGAGSRLTVL.

This clone occurred a few times. The V call is TRBV5-4, the J call TRBJ2-5; 8 bases agree with TRBD2. After removal of 1 base from V and 4 bases from J, the junction contained 9 bases not matched to a gene. The CDR3 totals 16 residues. Germline V lookup: CDR1 SGHNT, CDR2 YYREEE (reference sequence). CDR3 DNA: TGTGCCAGCAGCTTGAGGCCCGGGGGGGCGGGAGAGACCCAGTACTTC. Its protein product is CASSLRPGGAGETQYF.

V usage is TRBV19 and J usage is TRBJ1-5; unclear D gene. With 1 base removed from V and 4 bases from J, the gap between germline ends came to 5 bases. Germline assignment: CDR1 LNHDA and CDR2 SQIVND (reference sequence). The CDR3 length is 13 residues. CDR3 coding DNA: TGTGCCAGTAGTATAGCGGGGAATCAGCCCCAGCATTTT. Translating it yields CASSIAGNQPQHF.

The chain has TRBV5-1 and TRBJ2-4; D may be TRBD1 (5 bases). Germline lookup yields CDR1 SGHRS and CDR2 YFSETQ. V gave up 4 bases and J gave up 3 bases, with 20 bases separating them. The CDR3 runs 17 residues. The CDR3 nucleotides are TGCGCCAGCAGCCTGGGAAGAGACAGAAACCTCAAAAACATTCAGTACTTC. Translating it yields CASSLGRDRNLKNIQYF.

The rearrangement uses TRBV19 and TRBJ2-5; 8 bases match TRBD2. Germline V lookup: CDR1 LNHDA, CDR2 SQIVND (reference sequence). Trimming removed 10 bases from V and 4 bases from J; junction bases left unmatched: 8. There are 13 residues in the CDR3. The CDR3 bases are TGTGCCACCACCGCCAGCGGGGGAGAGACCCAGTACTTC. Translating it yields CATTASGGETQYF.

The gene calls are TRBV18 and TRBJ1-5, with D perhaps TRBD1 (6 bases). CDR3 length: 15 residues. Germline CDR1 is KGHSH and CDR2 is LQKENI. Trimming pared 3 bases from V and 4 bases from J, leaving 13 bases between. The CDR3 is CASSPSGTLNQPQHF. In DNA, the CDR3 is TGTGCCAGCTCACCCAGCGGGACACTTAATCAGCCCCAGCATTTT.

CDR3 DNA: TGTGCCAGCAGGCCCCTAGCGGCCCGCCAAGAGACCCAGTACTTC. This gives the protein CASRPLAARQETQYF. The V gene is TRBV27, the J gene TRBJ2-5, with TRBD2 matching over 7 bases. The CDR3 loop spans 15 amino acids. The germline gives CDR1 MNHEY, CDR2 SMNVEV (reference sequence). V lost 6 bases to trimming and J lost 1 base; unmatched junction nucleotides: 8.

V gene TRBV6-7 combines with J gene TRBJ1-5; 8 nucleotides match TRBD1. TRBV6-7 counts as an open reading frame of uncertain function. V dropped 3 bases and J dropped 7; count of bases not matched to a gene: 11. The length of the CDR3 is 16 residues. CDR3 protein: CASSYFLDRGAQPQHF. CDR3 in DNA: TGTGCCAGCAGTTATTTCCTCGACAGGGGTGCACAGCCCCAGCATTTT.

The chain combines TRBV6-1 with TRBJ2-7; the match to TRBD1 covers 7 bases. The CDR3 is 14 residues long. The germline gives CDR1 MNHNS, CDR2 SASEGT. Trimming at V came to 7 bases and at J to 0 bases, leaving 6 bases not matched to a gene. CDR3 sequence (DNA): TGTGCCAGCAAGGGGGCAGAATACTCCTACGAGCAGTACTTC. This translates into CASKGAEYSYEQYF.

This chain uses TRBV9 with TRBJ2-7; 7 bases are a match to TRBD2. Germline CDR1 SGDLS, CDR2 YYNGEE. There are 17 residues in the CDR3. After removal of 0 bases from V and 3 bases from J, the junction contained 12 bases not matched to a gene. The DNA for the CDR3 is TGTGCCAGCAGCGTAGGTGGCGGGGACTATTCGATCTACGAGCAGTACTTC. This translates into CASSVGGGDYSIYEQYF.

The gene calls are TRBV6-5 and TRBJ2-3; D gene unclear. The V gene lost 6 bases and the J gene lost 5 bases, with 6 bases spanning the gap. CDR3 size: 11 residues. Germline V lookup: CDR1 MNHEY, CDR2 SVGAGI. CDR3 in amino acids: CASRHGDTQYF. CDR3 DNA sequence: TGTGCCAGCAGACATGGAGATACGCAGTATTTT.

The V call is TRBV7-2, the J call TRBJ2-1; 9 nucleotides match TRBD1. Germline lookup yields CDR1 SGHTA and CDR2 FQGNSA. The CDR3 is made up of 17 amino acids. Trimming took 5 bases from V and 7 from J; bases not matched to a gene: 15. The CDR3 region has the DNA TGTGCCAGCAGCGCTACGGTGGGACAGGGATTGTGGAATGAGCAGTTCTTC. This encodes CASSATVGQGLWNEQFF.

The gene calls are TRBV27 and TRBJ2-7, with a possible D match to TRBD2 (6 bases). Deletions cut 6 bases from V and 2 bases from J, with 8 bases between. Germline values: CDR1 MNHEY, CDR2 SMNVEV (reference sequence). The CDR3 contains 12 residues. This CDR3 reads CASSTGAYEQYF. CDR3 sequence (DNA): TGTGCCAGCAGCACGGGAGCCTACGAGCAGTACTTC.

The chain carries TRBV5-4 and TRBJ2-3; weak D call: TRBD2 (5 bases). CDR1 and CDR2 from the germline V gene are SGHNT and YYREEE (reference sequence). The CDR3 runs 16 residues. V lost 3 bases, J lost 5 bases, and 19 bases lay in between. CDR3 nucleotides: TGTGCCAGCAGCTCGAGCCGGGATTACGGAGTAGATACGCAGTATTTT. It translates to CASSSSRDYGVDTQYF. The variable domain in full, with the rest retrieved from reference TRBV5-4 and TRBJ2-3, is ETGVTQSPTHLIKTRGQQVTLRCSSQSGHNTVSWYQQALGQGPQFIFQYYREEENGRGNFPPRFSGLQFPNYSSELNVNALELDDSALYLCASSSSRDYGVDTQYFGPGTRLTVL.

This clone was found once. This chain links TRBV7-2 with TRBJ2-7; D ambiguous. Deletions cut 6 bases from V and 6 bases from J, with 15 bases between. The germline gives CDR1 SGHTA, CDR2 FQGNSA. The CDR3 totals 13 residues. CDR3 amino acids: CASSSFNHGEQYF. The CDR3, as DNA: TGTGCCAGCAGTTCCTTTAATCACGGCGAGCAGTACTTC. Full variable domain (rest looked up from reference TRBV7-2 and TRBJ2-7): GAGVSQSPSNKVTEKGKDVELRCDPISGHTALYWYRQSLGQGLEFLIYFQGNSAPDKSGLPSDRFSAERTGGSVSTLTIQRTQQEDSAVYLCASSSFNHGEQYFGPGTRLTVT.